Listed below are T cell receptor beta chains from one sample, sequenced in a study of T cell responses to AZD1222 COVID-19 vaccine. Here immunoSEQ multiplex PCR was the method, and the copy in TCRdb shows in-frame clones only, minus some. The sample contains about 130,000 clones, more than 70% of which appear only once. The sample in question was peripheral blood, obtained on day 0 of AZD1222 vaccination. The receptors shown here come from an adult in good health. Both conserved end residues are part of each CDR3. The order of the fields is CDR3 protein, D gene, V gene, clone size, J gene. The D gene is left open where the match is weak. Clone size appears in some rows only: once, few, many, or a class for an expanded clone.

cdr3_aa: CASSAGSTDTQYF
d_call: NA
v_call: TRBV10-1
clone_size: NA
j_call: TRBJ2-3

cdr3_aa: CASSLVLAVRTDTQYF
d_call: TRBD2
v_call: TRBV7-9
clone_size: NA
j_call: TRBJ2-3

cdr3_aa: CAISVSADTSNQPQHF
d_call: NA
v_call: TRBV10-3
clone_size: NA
j_call: TRBJ1-5

cdr3_aa: CSVEKQGSGEQYF
d_call: NA
v_call: TRBV29-1
clone_size: few
j_call: TRBJ2-7

cdr3_aa: CATSALGTNYGYTF
d_call: NA
v_call: TRBV24-1
clone_size: NA
j_call: TRBJ1-2

cdr3_aa: CASSQTSAGQVRYGYTF
d_call: TRBD1
v_call: TRBV4-3
clone_size: NA
j_call: TRBJ1-2

cdr3_aa: CASSSGLALEADTQYF
d_call: TRBD2
v_call: TRBV7-3
clone_size: once
j_call: TRBJ2-3

cdr3_aa: CASSLGSRVNSPLHF
d_call: NA
v_call: TRBV7-9
clone_size: NA
j_call: TRBJ1-6

cdr3_aa: CASSQGQGIGNTIYF
d_call: TRBD1
v_call: TRBV18
clone_size: NA
j_call: TRBJ1-3

cdr3_aa: CSVPAGTAYGYTF
d_call: TRBD1
v_call: TRBV29-1
clone_size: NA
j_call: TRBJ1-2

cdr3_aa: CASSLTTTLEQYF
d_call: NA
v_call: TRBV12-3/TRBV12-4
clone_size: few
j_call: TRBJ2-7

cdr3_aa: CASSSQGRTEAFF
d_call: TRBD1
v_call: TRBV9
clone_size: NA
j_call: TRBJ1-1

cdr3_aa: CASSQERRGGDTQYF
d_call: TRBD2
v_call: TRBV4-3
clone_size: once
j_call: TRBJ2-3

cdr3_aa: CASSVVGDGGYTF
d_call: NA
v_call: TRBV9
clone_size: NA
j_call: TRBJ1-2

cdr3_aa: CASSDNGGLGSYEQYF
d_call: NA
v_call: TRBV19
clone_size: NA
j_call: TRBJ2-7